The clone carrying this TCR beta chain has just a few counts. Antigen unknown. From germline, CDR1 is SGHDT and CDR2 YYEEEE. The V gene end was trimmed by 4 bases and the J gene end by 7 bases; junction bases not matched to a gene: 11. The length of the CDR3 is 15 residues. Constant-segment primers and 5'RACE yielded cDNA libraries for TCR alpha and TCR beta, each carrying sample barcodes and UMIs. MiXCR was run by TCRdb on the 5' RACE reads, yielding one entry per CDR3 protein. The sample includes about 110,000 distinct CDR3 sequences, roughly a sixth of them seen just once. This sample was taken from a study of T-cell memory formation after mild COVID-19. Across the study: TCR clusters were mostly donor specific.

Study-wide points: CD8+ contracting clones occupied EMRA, while CD4+ ones occupied mainly CM and EM.

The V gene is TRBV5-6, the J gene TRBJ1-2; 9 bases align to TRBD1. Material for sequencing was PBMCs or a T cell subset sorted from them (not recorded which). The sequence came from a man in his late teens or twenties who had mild COVID-19 (a few samples of this study predate the infection). Cell type and time point are not known. CDR3 loop: CASSLTGTGRFGYTF. CDR3 sequence (DNA): TGTGCCAGCAGCCTAACCGGGACAGGGAGGTTTGGCTACACCTTC.